Listed below are T cell receptor beta chains from one sample, sequenced in a study of cytomegalovirus exposure and HLA in healthy donors. Only in-frame clones appear in the TCRdb table, and some are missing; sequencing was by immunoSEQ multiplex PCR. The table records about 60,000 clones, roughly nine tenths of them present only once. The material sequenced was PBMCs. Every receptor here comes from a man younger than 35 in good health and CMV-seronegative. CDR3s include the opening cysteine and the closing phenylalanine or tryptophan. A D gene is named only where the DNA matches it firmly. Size tells how often a clone was seen (once, few, many) or the class of an expanded clone, and some rows leave it out.

>.|TRBD1|TRBV28|TRBJ2-5
TGTGCCAGCAGTTTAGGGACAGGGGTTCCCCAGTACTTC
CASSLGTGVPQYF
>.|TRBD1|TRBV18|TRBJ2-1
TGTGCCAGCTCAAGGGGACAGGGGACGGTCAATGAGCAGTTCTTC
CASSRGQGTVNEQFF
>.|.|TRBV4-3|TRBJ1-2
TGCGCCAGCAGCCAAGTGACAGCGGGCTATGGCTACACCTTC
CASSQVTAGYGYTF
>.|TRBD2|TRBV7-2|TRBJ2-1
TGTGCCAGCAGCTTAGGAAGCGGGAGGCTCTACAATGAGCAGTTCTTC
CASSLGSGRLYNEQFF
>.|.|TRBV20-1|TRBJ2-3
TGCAGTGCTACTCGCACAGATACGCAGTATTTT
CSATRTDTQYF
>.|.|TRBV2|TRBJ2-3
TGTGCCAGCAGCAACGACTGGAGTTCAGATTCTAGCACAGATACGCAGTATTTT
CASSNDWSSDSSTDTQYF
>once|TRBD2|TRBV11-2|TRBJ2-2
TGTGCCAGCAGCCTGGGACTAGCAAACACCGGGGAGCTGTTTTTT
CASSLGLANTGELFF
>.|.|TRBV19|TRBJ1-1
TGTGCCAGTGGCACAGGGATCTCGTCTGAAGCTTTCTTT
CASGTGISSEAFF
>.|.|TRBV29-1|TRBJ2-3
TGCAGCGTTGTTGGCGGTAACACAGATACGCAGTATTTT
CSVVGGNTDTQYF
>.|TRBD2|TRBV6-1|TRBJ2-3
TGTGCCAGCAGTGAGCCTAGCGGGAGGAACACGCAGTATTTT
CASSEPSGRNTQYF
>.|.|TRBV20-1|TRBJ2-1
TGCAGTGCTAGGACGGGTCGGCAGCAGTTCTTC
CSARTGRQQFF
>.|TRBD1|TRBV4-3|TRBJ1-5
TGCGCCAGCAGCCAAGATAAAACAGGGGGCCTGAATCAGCCCCAGCATTTT
CASSQDKTGGLNQPQHF
>.|TRBD1|TRBV10-3|TRBJ2-6
TGTGCCACTGAGACGGACAGGGGAGCTGGGGCCAACGTCCTGACTTTC
CATETDRGAGANVLTF
>.|.|TRBV19|TRBJ1-4
TGTGCCAGTGCCCCGGGGGGTTGGACTAATGAAAAACTGTTTTTT
CASAPGGWTNEKLFF
>.|TRBD1|TRBV18|TRBJ2-5
TGTGCCAGCTCTTTTCAGGGGGCTGCTGGGGAGACCCAGTACTTC
CASSFQGAAGETQYF
>.|.|TRBV7-3|TRBJ1-1
TGTGCCAGCAGCCTCACCGGAGGGCCCACTGAAGCTTTCTTT
CASSLTGGPTEAFF
>.|TRBD2|TRBV14|TRBJ2-1
TGTGCCAGCAGCCGGACTAGCGGGGCCTCCTCCTACAATGAGCAGTTCTTC
CASSRTSGASSYNEQFF
>.|TRBD1|TRBV10-2|TRBJ1-1
TGCGCCAGCGGGGAACAGGGGAGCACTGAAGCTTTCTTT
CASGEQGSTEAFF
>.|TRBD1|TRBV6-1|TRBJ2-5
TGTGCCACCCAGGGGGTCCAGGGACCCACGGGGACCCAGTACTTC
CATQGVQGPTGTQYF
>.|TRBD2|TRBV7-8|TRBJ2-7
TGTGCCAGCAGCCCGCGGACTAGCGGGAGCGACGAGCAGTACTTC
CASSPRTSGSDEQYF
>.|.|TRBV5-5|TRBJ2-3
TGTGCCAGCAGCTCAACGACAGAGCCCACAGATACGCAGTATTTT
CASSSTTEPTDTQYF
>.|.|TRBV19|TRBJ2-3
TGTGCCAGTAGTAGAGCTGAGAGCACAGATACGCAGTATTTT
CASSRAESTDTQYF
>.|TRBD1|TRBV4-2|TRBJ2-1
TGTGCCAGCAGCTTTATCTATGAATTCCGGGACAGAGACAATGAGCAGTTCTTC
CASSFIYEFRDRDNEQFF
>few|TRBD1|TRBV5-5|TRBJ2-3
TGTGCCAGCAGCTTAGGGCCCCAACGGGACAGGGACACAGATACGCAGTATTTT
CASSLGPQRDRDTDTQYF
>.|TRBD2|TRBV19|TRBJ2-1
TGTGCCAGTAGTGCCCTAGCGGGCCCGGGCTTAAATGAGCAGTTCTTC
CASSALAGPGLNEQFF
>.|TRBD2|TRBV13|TRBJ2-1
TGTGCCAGCAGCTTACGCGAAGCGGGGGTACCAATCTTC
CASSLREAGVPIF